The 11 T cell receptor beta chains given below trace back to one sample, sequenced in a study of blood T cell repertoires in COVID-19. Assay used: immunoSEQ multiplex PCR; TCRdb lists only in-frame clones, some missing. Found here are about 390,000 clones, 87% of them singletons; the top ten hold approximately 10%. The sample was PBMCs or T cells enriched from blood (not recorded which). The receptors come from a woman between 50 and 59 years old who had recovered from COVID-19.

This sequence joins TRBV10-3 and TRBJ2-7; 7 nucleotides align to TRBD2. This CDR3 is built from 15 residues. The ends lost 6 bases at V and 3 bases at J; junction bases unmatched: 11. Germline V CDR1 and CDR2: ENHRY, SYGVKD. This chain's CDR3 is CAISGYLREDYEQYF. CDR3 nucleotide sequence: TGTGCCATCAGCGGATACCTCCGGGAGGACTACGAGCAGTACTTC.

The chain employs TRBV11-2 and TRBJ2-7; no clear D. The CDR3 sequence is 10 residues long. V was shortened by 7 bases and J by 7 bases, with 8 bases between the two germline ends. Germline-derived CDR1 and CDR2 are SGHAT and FQNNGV. This chain's CDR3 is CASNYVEQYF. DNA for the CDR3: TGTGCCAGCAACTATGTTGAGCAGTACTTC. The full variable domain, completed using reference TRBV11-2 and TRBJ2-7, is EAGVAQSPRYKIIEKRQSVAFWCNPISGHATLYWYQQILGQGPKLLIQFQNNGVVDDSQLPKDRFSAERLKGVDSTLKIQPAKLEDSAVYLCASNYVEQYFGPGTRLTVT.

The chain joins TRBV7-2 to TRBJ2-3; D uncertain. V shed 5 bases and J shed 2 bases, with 14 bases lying between them. CDR1 is SGHTA and CDR2 is FQGNSA in the germline V gene. This CDR3 is built from 15 residues. The CDR3 bases are TGTGCCAGCAGCCCCCGGCAGGCTACCACAGATACGCAGTATTTT. Its translation: CASSPRQATTDTQYF.

V and J are TRBV2 and TRBJ2-2; 7 bases agree with TRBD1. The V gene's germline CDR1 is SNHLY and CDR2 FYNNEI. V lost 4 bases, J lost 6 bases, and 8 bases stayed unmatched. This CDR3 has 15 residues. This CDR3 reads CASSADRPRSGELFF. The CDR3 coding sequence is TGTGCCAGCAGTGCGGACAGGCCCCGATCCGGGGAGCTGTTTTTT.

This chain links TRBV3-1 (or the pseudogene TRBV3-2) with TRBJ2-7, with 10 positions matching TRBD1. This CDR3 contains 16 residues. The V gene end was trimmed by 4 bases and the J gene end by 3 bases; junction bases not matched to a gene: 9. CDR1 and CDR2 from the germline V gene are LGHDT and YNNKEL (reference sequence). This CDR3 reads CASSLTTGTGDYEQYF. CDR3 nucleotide sequence: TGTGCCAGCAGCCTCACAACCGGGACAGGGGACTACGAGCAGTACTTC.

The chain carries TRBV2 and TRBJ1-1; D uncertain. The CDR3 is 14 amino acids. V was clipped by 8 bases and J by 3 bases, with 16 bases between them. Germline CDR1 is SNHLY and CDR2 is FYNNEI. This CDR3 is CASGPGWEDTEAFF. The CDR3 bases are TGTGCCAGCGGGCCGGGCTGGGAGGACACTGAAGCTTTCTTT.

The chain links TRBV2 to TRBJ2-7, with TRBD1 as a possible D gene (6 bases). Trimming cost V 6 bases and J 9 bases, with 18 bases left between them. Germline CDR1 reads SNHLY; CDR2 reads FYNNEI. The CDR3 runs to 13 residues. The CDR3 DNA reads TGTGCCAGCAGAGAGGGACACCCTAGTGGGCAGTACTTC. Encoded protein: CASREGHPSGQYF.

This chain links TRBV15 with TRBJ1-2; the match to TRBD1 covers 7 bases. V dropped 3 bases and J dropped 4; count of bases not matched to a gene: 5. The germline V gene encodes CDR1 LNHNV and CDR2 YYDKDF (reference sequence). The CDR3 totals 14 residues. The CDR3 nucleotides are TGTGCCACCAGCAGGGGACAGCCAATCTATGGCTACACCTTC. This sequence encodes CATSRGQPIYGYTF.

The V and J genes are TRBV9 and TRBJ1-2; D unclear. V lost 0 bases to trimming and J lost 6 bases, with 12 bases between them. This CDR3 comprises 14 residues. The germline gives CDR1 SGDLS, CDR2 YYNGEE. In DNA, the CDR3 is TGTGCCAGCAGCGTAGCAGGTGCTCCGGATGGCTACACCTTC. Its translation: CASSVAGAPDGYTF.

The chain is built from TRBV27 and TRBJ2-1, with 10 bases matching TRBD2. The CDR3 runs to 17 residues. Trimming at V came to 4 bases and at J to 3 bases, leaving 9 bases not matched to a gene. The germline CDR1 and CDR2 sequences are MNHEY and SMNVEV (reference sequence). The CDR3 spells CASSSSGLAVDYNEQFF. CDR3 sequence (DNA): TGTGCCAGCAGTTCGTCAGGACTAGCGGTGGACTACAATGAGCAGTTCTTC.

The V and J genes are TRBV2 and TRBJ1-2; tentatively, D is TRBD1 (6 bases). This CDR3 comprises 13 residues. V lost 7 bases, J lost 3 bases, and 12 bases lay in between. CDR1 and CDR2 (germline): SNHLY, FYNNEI. In DNA form, the CDR3 reads TGTGCCAGCACCGAACGGACAGACTATGGCTACACCTTC. This translates into CASTERTDYGYTF.